A selection of T cell receptor beta chains follows, all from one sample in a study of response to subunit inactivated influenza vaccine. Using its own MiXCR run on the RT-PCR reads, TCRdb lists one record per CDR3 protein. The repertoire consists of over 150,000 distinct CDR3 sequences, with nearly 9.5% occurring once and the leading ten covering 9.5% to 13%. The sample in question was non-naive T cells sorted from PBMCs, obtained on the day of vaccination. These receptors originate from a man aged 45-65 years who received an inactivated influenza vaccine. CDR3s include the opening cysteine and the closing phenylalanine or tryptophan. A D gene is named only where the DNA matches it firmly. Expanded clones get a size class; other rows say once, few or many, or leave the size out.

d_call,v_call,clone_size,j_call,cdr3_aa,cdr3_nt
-,TRBV5-1,many,TRBJ2-3,CASSLAIRGTDTQYF,TGCGCCAGCAGCTTGGCCATTAGGGGCACAGATACGCAGTATTTT
-,TRBV12-3/TRBV12-4,few,TRBJ1-1,CASRTEGNTEAFF,TGTGCCAGCAGGACCGAGGGGAACACTGAAGCTTTCTTT
TRBD1,TRBV6-2/TRBV6-3,-,TRBJ2-7,CASSTPDRGRGEQYF,TGTGCCAGCAGTACGCCCGACAGGGGAAGGGGCGAGCAGTACTTC
TRBD2,TRBV3-1,-,TRBJ2-1,CASSQVVGGSYYNEQFF,TGTGCCAGCAGCCAAGTTGTGGGGGGGTCCTACTACAATGAGCAGTTCTTC
-,TRBV27,few,TRBJ2-5,CASSLTLALKETQYF,TGTGCCAGCAGTTTAACACTAGCCCTAAAAGAGACCCAGTACTTC
-,TRBV6-5,many,TRBJ1-1,CASSYGGAGTEAFF,TGTGCCAGCAGTTACGGCGGGGCAGGGACTGAAGCTTTCTTT
-,TRBV25-1,few,TRBJ1-2,CASSEATAYGYTF,TGTGCCAGCAGTGAGGCGACTGCTTATGGCTACACCTTC
-,TRBV11-2,many,TRBJ2-1,CASSPGSSYNEQFF,TGTGCCAGCAGCCCGGGTAGCTCCTACAATGAGCAGTTCTTC
-,TRBV6-2/TRBV6-3,few,TRBJ1-2,CASSHGAGQGSGYTF,TGTGCCAGCAGTCACGGGGCCGGACAAGGAAGTGGCTACACCTTC
TRBD1,TRBV20-1,many,TRBJ1-6,CSGRDRESSPLHF,TGCAGTGGTCGGGACAGGGAGTCTTCACCCCTCCACTTT
-,TRBV6-2/TRBV6-3,many,TRBJ1-1,CASSSSGAYTEAFF,TGTGCCAGCAGTTCGTCAGGAGCTTACACTGAAGCTTTCTTT
TRBD1,TRBV7-2,many,TRBJ2-5,CASSLAGTGEETQYF,TGTGCCAGCAGCTTAGCCGGGACAGGGGAAGAGACCCAGTACTTC
-,TRBV29-1,many,TRBJ2-1,CSARGQSGKYEQFF,TGCAGCGCTCGGGGGCAAAGTGGCAAGTATGAGCAGTTCTTC
-,TRBV28,-,TRBJ1-1,CASSLPTVTEAFF,TGTGCCAGCAGTTTACCGACGGTCACTGAAGCTTTCTTT
-,TRBV6-2/TRBV6-3,many,TRBJ1-4,CASSYSPGEANEKLFF,TGTGCCAGCAGTTACTCGCCAGGGGAAGCTAATGAAAAACTGTTTTTT
TRBD2,TRBV7-2,few,TRBJ2-1,CASSLEGLAVGNEQFF,TGTGCCAGCAGCTTAGAGGGACTAGCGGTGGGAAATGAGCAGTTCTTC
TRBD1,TRBV20-1,-,TRBJ2-7,CSARDVGTGSSYEQYF,TGCAGTGCTAGAGATGTGGGGACAGGGAGCTCCTACGAGCAGTACTTC
TRBD2,TRBV24-1,many,TRBJ2-1,CATSDPGLAGSPEQFF,TGTGCCACCAGTGACCCGGGACTAGCGGGGTCACCCGAGCAGTTCTTC
-,TRBV3-1,few,TRBJ1-1,CASSPHGTTEAFF,TGTGCCAGCAGCCCCCACGGTACGACTGAAGCTTTCTTT
TRBD1,TRBV7-8,many,TRBJ1-2,CASSSDSLGQGLNGYTF,TGTGCCAGCAGCTCCGACTCCCTGGGACAGGGTTTAAATGGCTACACCTTC
-,TRBV30,-,TRBJ2-7,CAWSPTGGYGHEQYF,TGTGCCTGGAGCCCCACCGGCGGTTATGGACACGAGCAGTACTTC
-,TRBV12-3/TRBV12-4,many,TRBJ1-1,CASSWELGTEAFF,TGTGCCAGCAGTTGGGAGTTAGGCACTGAAGCTTTCTTT
TRBD1,TRBV2,-,TRBJ2-7,CASSRQGGIYEQYF,TGTGCCAGCAGTAGACAGGGGGGGATCTACGAGCAGTACTTC
TRBD1,TRBV3-1,few,TRBJ1-1,CASSREAVLRTGPAFF,TGTGCCAGCAGCCGTGAGGCTGTACTGAGGACAGGGCCGGCTTTCTTT
-,TRBV5-1,-,TRBJ1-6,CASSLGQDSPLHF,TGCGCCAGCAGCTTGGGACAGGATTCACCCCTCCACTTT
-,TRBV6-5,few,TRBJ2-3,CASSYQKGSTDTQYF,TGTGCCAGCAGTTACCAGAAGGGTAGCACAGATACGCAGTATTTT
-,TRBV28,-,TRBJ2-5,CASSLSERVTQYF,TGTGCCAGCAGTTTATCTGAACGAGTCACCCAGTACTTC
-,TRBV24-1,few,TRBJ2-7,CATSDSANAYEQYF,TGTGCCACCAGTGATTCCGCCAACGCATACGAGCAGTACTTC
TRBD1,TRBV2,-,TRBJ1-5,CASSAQGGGQPQHF,TGTGCCAGCAGTGCGCAGGGGGGCGGTCAGCCCCAGCATTTT